Sequencing of this T cell receptor beta chain was carried out in a study of early T cells in non-severe SARS-CoV-2 infection. MiXCR, run by TCRdb on the 5' RACE reads, gives a single entry per CDR3 protein. The sample lists more than 85,000 distinct CDR3 sequences, around 12% seen once, with about 3.8% in the top ten. V shed 5 bases and J shed 1 base, with 14 bases lying between them. The germline V gene encodes CDR1 SGHAT and CDR2 FQNNGV. The CDR3 loop spans 15 amino acids. Source: whole blood, taken at baseline. This chain links TRBV11-2 with TRBJ1-1; a weak D match, TRBD1 (6 bases). The clonotype comes from an adult who was a healthcare worker with PCR-confirmed SARS-CoV-2 infection or an uninfected control (not recorded which). This CDR3 is CASSPLGQPNTEAFF. DNA of the CDR3: TGTGCCAGCAGCCCCTTAGGACAGCCGAACACTGAAGCTTTCTTT.